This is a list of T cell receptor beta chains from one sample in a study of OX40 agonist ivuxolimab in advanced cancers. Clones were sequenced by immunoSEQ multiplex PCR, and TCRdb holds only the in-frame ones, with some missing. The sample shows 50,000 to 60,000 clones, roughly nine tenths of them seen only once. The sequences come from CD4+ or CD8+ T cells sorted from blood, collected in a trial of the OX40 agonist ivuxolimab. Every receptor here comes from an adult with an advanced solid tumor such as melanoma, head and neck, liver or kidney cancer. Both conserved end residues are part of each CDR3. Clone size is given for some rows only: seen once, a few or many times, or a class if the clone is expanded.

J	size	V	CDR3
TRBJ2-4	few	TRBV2	CASSGIANIQYF
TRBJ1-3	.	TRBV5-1	CASSPAAPGNTIYF
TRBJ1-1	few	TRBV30	CAWSTVFEAFF
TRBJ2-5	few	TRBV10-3	CAIRGRTGDVGTQYF
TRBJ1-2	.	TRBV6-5	CASRTPGQLTYGYTF
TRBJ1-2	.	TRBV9	CASSPMTGATGGYTF
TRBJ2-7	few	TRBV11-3	CASSPGTGNYEQYF
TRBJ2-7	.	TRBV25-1	CASSDALGVRYF
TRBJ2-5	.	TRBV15	CATRRTVTQYF
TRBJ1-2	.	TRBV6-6	CASNPQTPVYGYTF
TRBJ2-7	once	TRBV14	CASSQGRGLWGEQYF
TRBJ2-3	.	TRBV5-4	CASSNRQQETTDTQYF
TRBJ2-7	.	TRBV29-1	CSVADGYLNYEQYF
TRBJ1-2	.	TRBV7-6	CASSLGGTGYGYTF
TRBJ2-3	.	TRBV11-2	CASSLVGGHRADTQYF
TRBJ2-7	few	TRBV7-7	CASSKDGYEQYF
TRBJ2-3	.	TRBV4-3	CASSLLMGSTQYF
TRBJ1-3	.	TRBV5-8	CASSPGPGNTIYF
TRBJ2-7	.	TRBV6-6	CASSYLSRTGSYEQYF
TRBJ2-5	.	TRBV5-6	CASSLIALGETQYF
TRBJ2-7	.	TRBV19	CASSGDPKPYEQYF
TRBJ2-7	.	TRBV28	CASSETSGTGGYGQYF
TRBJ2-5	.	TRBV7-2	CASSSPIPSAGVWQETQYF